This T cell receptor beta chain was observed in a study of blood T cell repertoires in COVID-19. Study at large: Symptom resolution, clearance, or two negative PCRs marked donors in Cohort 3 as recovered. Sources were T cells, B-cell-depleted T cells, or PBMCs; the material itself was cDNA or gDNA.

In this sample, this clone turned up a few times. Germline CDR1 reads MNHEY; CDR2 reads SMNVEV (reference sequence). The CDR3 totals 17 residues. V lost 5 bases, J lost 0 bases, and 9 bases stayed unmatched. Grouping used clinical history reported by participants in a survey and questionnaire. Per the original methods: Using reference gene primer amplification, nucleated cell counts were estimated. TCRdb's copy holds only in-frame clones and misses some; the assay was immunoSEQ multiplex PCR. V and J calls plus clone size are reproduced from that table; the DNA served to infer D and trimming. The repertoire holds around 300,000 clones, with 88% as singletons.

Sequencing was done on a sample of PBMCs or T cells enriched from blood (not recorded which). This TCR was sampled from a woman aged 55 to 70 in a cohort exposed to, infected with or recovered from COVID-19 (not recorded which). J is TRBJ2-7 and V is TRBV27; 11 bases fit TRBD2. CDR3 nucleotide sequence: TGTGCCAGCAGTATTCGTCCGGGACTAGCGGACTCCTACGAGCAGTACTTC. Encoded protein: CASSIRPGLADSYEQYF.